Sequencing of this T cell receptor beta chain was carried out in a study of prognosis after radiotherapy for stage I lung cancer. The CDR3 loop spans 13 amino acids. Trimming pared 5 bases from V and 5 bases from J, leaving 10 bases between. CDR1 and CDR2 (germline): MNHNS, SASEGT. With two-round multiplex PCR, TCR beta CDR3 sequences were amplified from genomic DNA. Amplification in first-round PCR relied on primers specific to each TRBV and TRBJ gene. TCRdb re-called the multiplex PCR reads with MiXCR, one entry per CDR3 protein. The sample includes roughly 23,000 distinct CDR3 sequences, approximately 45% of them seen just once. Uniform node negativity on CT and PET/CT characterised the cohort, and no patient had undergone prior chemotherapy or radiotherapy or presented other malignancies.

The clonotype comes from a donor at least 50 years old with non-small cell lung cancer. J is TRBJ2-1 and V is TRBV6-1; D gene ambiguous. The sample consisted of PBMCs, taken before or after stereotactic body radiation therapy (not recorded which). The CDR3 DNA reads TGTGCCAGCAGTACGCCCCCCCACAATGAGCAGTTCTTC. Protein sequence: CASSTPPHNEQFF.